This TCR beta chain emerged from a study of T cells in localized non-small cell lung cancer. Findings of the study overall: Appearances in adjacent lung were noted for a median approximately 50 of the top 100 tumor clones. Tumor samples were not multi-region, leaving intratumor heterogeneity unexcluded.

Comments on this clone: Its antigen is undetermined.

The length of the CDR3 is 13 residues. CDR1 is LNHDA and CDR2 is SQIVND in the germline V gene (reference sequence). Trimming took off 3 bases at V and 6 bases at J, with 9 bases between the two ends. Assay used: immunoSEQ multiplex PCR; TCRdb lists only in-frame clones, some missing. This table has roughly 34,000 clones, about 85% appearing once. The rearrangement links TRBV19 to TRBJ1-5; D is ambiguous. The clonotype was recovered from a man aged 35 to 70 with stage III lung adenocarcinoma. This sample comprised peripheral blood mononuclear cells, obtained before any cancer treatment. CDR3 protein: CASSITWGQPQHF. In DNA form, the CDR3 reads TGTGCCAGTAGTATCACCTGGGGTCAGCCCCAGCATTTT.